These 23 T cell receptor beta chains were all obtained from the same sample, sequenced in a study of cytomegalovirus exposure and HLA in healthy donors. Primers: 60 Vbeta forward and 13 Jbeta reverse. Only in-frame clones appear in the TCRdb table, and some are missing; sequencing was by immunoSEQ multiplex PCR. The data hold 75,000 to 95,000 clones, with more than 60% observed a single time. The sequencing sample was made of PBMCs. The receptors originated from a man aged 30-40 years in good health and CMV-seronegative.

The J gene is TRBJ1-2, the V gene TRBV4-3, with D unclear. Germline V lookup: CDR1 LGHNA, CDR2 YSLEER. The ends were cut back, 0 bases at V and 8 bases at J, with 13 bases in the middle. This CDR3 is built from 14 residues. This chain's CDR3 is CASSQDPSRGGYTF. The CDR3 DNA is TGCGCCAGCAGCCAAGACCCGTCGCGGGGAGGCTACACCTTC.

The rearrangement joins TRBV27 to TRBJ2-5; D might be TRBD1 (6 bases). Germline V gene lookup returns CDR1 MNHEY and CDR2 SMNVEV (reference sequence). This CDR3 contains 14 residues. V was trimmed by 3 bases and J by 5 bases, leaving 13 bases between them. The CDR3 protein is CASSLNQGRETQYF. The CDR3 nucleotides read TGTGCCAGCAGTTTGAATCAGGGGCGGGAGACCCAGTACTTC.

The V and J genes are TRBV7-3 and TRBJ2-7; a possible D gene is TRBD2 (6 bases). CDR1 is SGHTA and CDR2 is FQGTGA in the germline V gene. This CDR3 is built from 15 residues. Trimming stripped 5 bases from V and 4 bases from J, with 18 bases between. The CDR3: CASSIAGTPVYEQYF. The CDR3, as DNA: TGTGCCAGCAGCATAGCCGGGACTCCAGTTTACGAGCAGTACTTC.

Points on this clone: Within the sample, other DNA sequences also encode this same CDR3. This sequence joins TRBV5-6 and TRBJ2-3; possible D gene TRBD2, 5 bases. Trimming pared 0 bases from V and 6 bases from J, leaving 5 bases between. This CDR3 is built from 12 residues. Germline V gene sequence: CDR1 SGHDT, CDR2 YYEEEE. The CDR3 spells CASSLAGDTQYF. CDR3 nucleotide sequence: TGTGCCAGCAGCTTGGCGGGGGATACGCAGTATTTT.

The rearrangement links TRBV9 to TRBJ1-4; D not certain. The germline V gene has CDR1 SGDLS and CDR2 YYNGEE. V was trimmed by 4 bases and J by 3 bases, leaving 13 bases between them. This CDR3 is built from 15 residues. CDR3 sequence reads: CASSRSRGPNEKLFF. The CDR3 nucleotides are TGTGCCAGCAGCAGGTCTAGAGGGCCTAATGAAAAACTGTTTTTT.

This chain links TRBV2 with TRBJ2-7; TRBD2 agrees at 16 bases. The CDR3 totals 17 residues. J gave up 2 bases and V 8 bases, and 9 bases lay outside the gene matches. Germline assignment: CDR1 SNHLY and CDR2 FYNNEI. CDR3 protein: CASGPGLAGGRTYEQYF. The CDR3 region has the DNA TGTGCCAGCGGTCCGGGACTAGCGGGAGGGCGAACCTACGAGCAGTACTTC.

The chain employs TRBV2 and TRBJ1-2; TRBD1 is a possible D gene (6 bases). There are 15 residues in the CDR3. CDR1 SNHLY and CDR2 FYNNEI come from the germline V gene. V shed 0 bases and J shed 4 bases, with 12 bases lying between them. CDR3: CASSEAKTGAYGYTF. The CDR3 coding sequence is TGTGCCAGCAGTGAAGCTAAGACAGGCGCCTATGGCTACACCTTC.

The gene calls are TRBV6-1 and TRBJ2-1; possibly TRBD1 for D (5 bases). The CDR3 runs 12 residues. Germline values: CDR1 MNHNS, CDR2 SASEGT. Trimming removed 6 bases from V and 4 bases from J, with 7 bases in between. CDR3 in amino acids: CASRGLYNEQFF. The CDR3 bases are TGTGCCAGCAGGGGGCTGTACAATGAGCAGTTCTTC.

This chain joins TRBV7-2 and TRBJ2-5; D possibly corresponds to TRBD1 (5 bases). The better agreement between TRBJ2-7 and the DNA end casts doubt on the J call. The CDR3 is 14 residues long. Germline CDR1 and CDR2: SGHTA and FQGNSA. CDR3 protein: CASSFDRLNYEQYF. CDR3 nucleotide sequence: TGTGCCAGCAGCTTCGACAGATTAAACTACGAGCAGTACTTC.

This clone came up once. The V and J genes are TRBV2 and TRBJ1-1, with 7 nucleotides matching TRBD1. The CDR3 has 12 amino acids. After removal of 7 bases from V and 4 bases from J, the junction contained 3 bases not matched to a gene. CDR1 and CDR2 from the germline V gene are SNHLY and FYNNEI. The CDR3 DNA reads TGTGCCAGCAAGCAGGGGGGCACTGAAGCTTTCTTT. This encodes CASKQGGTEAFF. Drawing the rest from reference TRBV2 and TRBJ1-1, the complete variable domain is EPEVTQTPSHQVTQMGQEVILRCVPISNHLYFYWYRQILGQKVEFLVSFYNNEISEKSEIFDDQFSVERPDGSNFTLKIRSTKLEDSAMYFCASKQGGTEAFFGQGTRLTVV.

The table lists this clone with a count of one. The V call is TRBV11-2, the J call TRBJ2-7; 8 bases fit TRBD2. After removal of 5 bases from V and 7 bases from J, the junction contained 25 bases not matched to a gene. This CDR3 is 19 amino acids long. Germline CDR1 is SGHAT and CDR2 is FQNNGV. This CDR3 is CASSPSGLKAGVSPGEQYF. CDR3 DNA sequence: TGTGCCAGCAGCCCGTCGGGCTTAAAAGCGGGGGTTTCTCCGGGAGAGCAGTACTTC.

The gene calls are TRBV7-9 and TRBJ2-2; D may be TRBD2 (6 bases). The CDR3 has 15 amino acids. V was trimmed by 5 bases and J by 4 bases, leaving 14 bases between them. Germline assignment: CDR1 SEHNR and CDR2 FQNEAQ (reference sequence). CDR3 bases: TGTGCCAGCAGCCCCCAGCGGGTGGGCACCGGGGAGCTGTTTTTT. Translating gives CASSPQRVGTGELFF.

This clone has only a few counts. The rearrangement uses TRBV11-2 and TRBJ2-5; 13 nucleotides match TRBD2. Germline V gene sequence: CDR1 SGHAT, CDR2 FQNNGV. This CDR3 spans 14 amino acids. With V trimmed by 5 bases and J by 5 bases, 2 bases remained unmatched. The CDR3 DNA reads TGTGCCAGCAGCGAACTAGCGGGGGGGGAGACCCAGTACTTC. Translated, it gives CASSELAGGETQYF.

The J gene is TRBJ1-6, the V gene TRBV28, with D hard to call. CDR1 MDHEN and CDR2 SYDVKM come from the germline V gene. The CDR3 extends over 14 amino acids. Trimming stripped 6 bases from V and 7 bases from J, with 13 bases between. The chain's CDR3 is CASRETQSNSPLHF. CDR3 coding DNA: TGTGCCAGCAGGGAGACCCAGTCGAATTCACCCCTCCACTTT. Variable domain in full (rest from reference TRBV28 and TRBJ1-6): DVKVTQSSRYLVKRTGEKVFLECVQDMDHENMFWYRQDPGLGLRLIYFSYDVKMKEKGDIPEGYSVSREKKERFSLILESASTNQTSMYLCASRETQSNSPLHFGNGTRLTVT.

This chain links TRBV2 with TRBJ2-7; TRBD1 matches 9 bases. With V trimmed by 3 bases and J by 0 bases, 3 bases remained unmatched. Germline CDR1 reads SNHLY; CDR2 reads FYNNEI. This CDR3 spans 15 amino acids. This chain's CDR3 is CASSEGTGFSYEQYF. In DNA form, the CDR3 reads TGTGCCAGCAGTGAGGGGACAGGGTTCTCCTACGAGCAGTACTTC.

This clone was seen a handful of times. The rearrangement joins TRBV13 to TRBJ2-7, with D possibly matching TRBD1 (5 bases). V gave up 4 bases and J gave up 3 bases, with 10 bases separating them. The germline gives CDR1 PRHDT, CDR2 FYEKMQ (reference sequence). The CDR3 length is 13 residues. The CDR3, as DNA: TGTGCCAGCAGCTACCTGACAGACTACGAGCAGTACTTC. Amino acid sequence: CASSYLTDYEQYF.

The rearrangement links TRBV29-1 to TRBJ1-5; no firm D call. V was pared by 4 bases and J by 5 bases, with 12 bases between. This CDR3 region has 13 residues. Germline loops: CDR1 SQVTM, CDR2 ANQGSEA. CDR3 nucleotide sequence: TGCAGCGTTGGGCAGGCCCTACATCAGCCCCAGCATTTT. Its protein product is CSVGQALHQPQHF.

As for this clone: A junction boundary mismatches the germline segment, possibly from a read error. The CDR3 is CASSPRAGGGIGELFF. The CDR3 bases are TGTGCTAGCAGTCCAAGGGCGGGAGGTGGAATCGGGGAGCTGTTTTTT. The chain couples TRBV7-7 to TRBJ2-2; 8 nucleotides agree with TRBD2. The CDR3 sequence is 16 residues long. Germline lookup yields CDR1 SSHAT and CDR2 FNYEAQ (reference sequence). The full variable domain, completed using reference TRBV7-7 and TRBJ2-2, is GAGVSQSPRYKVTKRGQDVTLRCDPISSHATLYWYQQALGQGPEFLTYFNYEAQPDKSGLPSDRFSAERPEGSISTLTIQRTEQRDSAMYRCASSPRAGGGIGELFFGEGSRLTVL.

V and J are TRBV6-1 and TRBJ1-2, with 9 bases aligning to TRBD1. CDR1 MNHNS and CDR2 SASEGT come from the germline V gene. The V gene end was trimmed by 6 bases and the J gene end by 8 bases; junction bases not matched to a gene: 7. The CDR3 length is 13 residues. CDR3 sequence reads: CASRGGTGNGYTF. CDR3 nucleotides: TGTGCCAGCAGGGGCGGGACAGGGAACGGCTACACCTTC.

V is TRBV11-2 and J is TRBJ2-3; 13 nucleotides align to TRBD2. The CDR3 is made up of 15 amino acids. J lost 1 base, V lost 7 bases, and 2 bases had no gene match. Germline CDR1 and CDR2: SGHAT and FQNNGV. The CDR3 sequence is CASTGLAGGTDTQYF. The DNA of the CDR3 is TGTGCCAGCACCGGACTAGCGGGGGGCACAGATACGCAGTATTTT.

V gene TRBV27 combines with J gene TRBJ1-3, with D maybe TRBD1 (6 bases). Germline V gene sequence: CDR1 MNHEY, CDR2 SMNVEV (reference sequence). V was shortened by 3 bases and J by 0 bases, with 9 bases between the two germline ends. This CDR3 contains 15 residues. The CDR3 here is CASSLDRSSGNTIYF. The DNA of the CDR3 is TGTGCCAGCAGTTTGGACAGATCCTCTGGAAACACCATATATTTT.

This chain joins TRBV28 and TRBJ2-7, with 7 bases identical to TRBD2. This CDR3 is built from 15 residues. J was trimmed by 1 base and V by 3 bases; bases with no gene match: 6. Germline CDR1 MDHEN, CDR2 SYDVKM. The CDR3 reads CASSFRLASSYEQYF. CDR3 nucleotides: TGTGCCAGCAGTTTTAGACTAGCCAGTTCCTACGAGCAGTACTTC. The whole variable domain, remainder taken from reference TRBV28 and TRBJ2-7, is DVKVTQSSRYLVKRTGEKVFLECVQDMDHENMFWYRQDPGLGLRLIYFSYDVKMKEKGDIPEGYSVSREKKERFSLILESASTNQTSMYLCASSFRLASSYEQYFGPGTRLTVT.

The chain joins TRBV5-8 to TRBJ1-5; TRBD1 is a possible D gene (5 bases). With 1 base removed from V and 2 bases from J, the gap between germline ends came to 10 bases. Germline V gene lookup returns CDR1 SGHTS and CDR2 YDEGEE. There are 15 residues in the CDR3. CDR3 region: CASSLMGPGNQPQHF. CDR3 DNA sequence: TGTGCCAGCAGCTTGATGGGGCCGGGCAATCAGCCCCAGCATTTT.